The rows below give T cell receptor beta chains drawn from one sample of a study of Ad26.COV2.S vaccination and SARS-CoV-2 variants. The assay was immunoSEQ multiplex PCR, and TCRdb's table has in-frame clones only and misses some. The data show about 250,000 clones, about 83% seen once. The sequencing used peripheral blood, collected in a trial of Ad26.COV2.S vaccine versus placebo. The receptors come from a person between 18 and 60 years old who received the Ad26.COV2.S COVID-19 vaccine or a placebo. CDR3s include the opening cysteine and the closing phenylalanine or tryptophan. The order of the fields is J gene, clone size, V gene, D gene, CDR3 DNA, CDR3 protein. A D gene is named only where the DNA matches it firmly. Size is stated for part of the rows, as once, few or many counts, or as a class when the clone is expanded.

>TRBJ2-7|NA|TRBV9|TRBD2
TGTGCCAGCAGCGTAGAAAGCGGGGGGCACTACGAGCAGTACTTC
CASSVESGGHYEQYF
>TRBJ2-5|NA|TRBV6-5|TRBD2
TGTGCCAGCAGTTTAGCCCAGCGGGGGGGGAAAGAGACCCAGTACTTC
CASSLAQRGGKETQYF
>TRBJ2-3|NA|TRBV5-5|NA
TGTGCCAGCACCTCACCGTCACAGGGTTTGACAGATACGCAGTATTTT
CASTSPSQGLTDTQYF
>TRBJ1-2|NA|TRBV2|NA
TGTGCCAGCAGGGGACCCTCCGGATATGGCTACACCTTC
CASRGPSGYGYTF
>TRBJ2-3|NA|TRBV19|NA
TGTGCCAGTAGTATGGGCGGGAGCACAGATACGCAGTATTTT
CASSMGGSTDTQYF
>TRBJ2-3|NA|TRBV18|NA
TGTGCCAGCTCACCCCCGAAGGGGGACCCAGATACGCGGTATTTT
CASSPPKGDPDTRYF
>TRBJ2-1|NA|TRBV24-1|TRBD1
TGTGCCACCAGTGATTCCTGGACAGGGCACAATGAGCAGTTCTTC
CATSDSWTGHNEQFF
>TRBJ1-1|NA|TRBV4-3|NA
TGCGCCAGCAGCCAAGATACGGGGGTCCAGTTCGACACTGAAGCTTTCTTT
CASSQDTGVQFDTEAFF
>TRBJ2-1|NA|TRBV27|TRBD2
TGTGCCACCCGCCTCGGGGTTACGGGAGGGCCGGGTGAGCAGTTCTTC
CATRLGVTGGPGEQFF
>TRBJ1-1|NA|TRBV4-1|TRBD1
TGCGCCAGCAGCCAGGGACAGGGGGCAAACACTGAAGCTTTCTTT
CASSQGQGANTEAFF
>TRBJ1-2|NA|TRBV5-1|NA
TGCGCCAGCAGCTTGGAGGCCCCATATGGCTACACCTTC
CASSLEAPYGYTF
>TRBJ2-4|once|TRBV10-2|TRBD1
TGCGCCAGCAGTGACTACAGGGGGCGAAGGGACATTCAGTACTTC
CASSDYRGRRDIQYF
>TRBJ2-2|NA|TRBV5-1|NA
TGCGCCAGCAGCTTACAGGGTTCGGCCGGGGAGCTGTTTTTT
CASSLQGSAGELFF
>TRBJ2-5|NA|TRBV7-3|NA
TGTGCCAGCAGCCATTATGGCGAAGGAGAGACCCAGTACTTC
CASSHYGEGETQYF
>TRBJ1-1|NA|TRBV5-1|NA
TGCGCCAGCAGCCTGGCGGTTTTGGGCACTGAAGCTTTCTTT
CASSLAVLGTEAFF
>TRBJ2-5|NA|TRBV24-1|NA
TGTGCCACCAGTGATGGTTCTATAGATCGGTACTTC
CATSDGSIDRYF
>TRBJ2-3|NA|TRBV30|NA
TGTGCCTGGAGTTCAGGGGGGGCCAGCACAGATACGCAGTATTTT
CAWSSGGASTDTQYF
>TRBJ1-1|NA|TRBV25-1|NA
TGTGCCAGCAGTGCCCCGGGCAGGGTCAACACTGAAGCTTTCTTT
CASSAPGRVNTEAFF
>TRBJ2-2|NA|TRBV3-1/TRBV3-2|TRBD2
TGTGCCAGCAGCCGACTAGCGGCCGGGGAGCTGTTTTTT
CASSRLAAGELFF
>TRBJ2-1|NA|TRBV19|TRBD2
TGTGCCAGTAGCCGGGCGGGGGATTTATACAATGAGCAGTTCTTC
CASSRAGDLYNEQFF
>TRBJ2-2|once|TRBV29-1|NA
TGCAGCGTGGGCTCCCTAGGTCCGGGGCCCGGGGAGCTGTTTTTT
CSVGSLGPGPGELFF
>TRBJ1-3|NA|TRBV19|NA
TGTGCCAGTAGCCTCCTGACCTCCGACAGAGGAAACACCATATATTTT
CASSLLTSDRGNTIYF
>TRBJ2-5|NA|TRBV7-9|TRBD2
TGTGCCAGCAGCTTAAGGGCGGGAGAGGTAAAAGAGACCCAGTACTTC
CASSLRAGEVKETQYF
>TRBJ1-5|NA|TRBV5-6|NA
TGTGCCAGCAGCTTGGGTAGTGGGAGTCAGCCCCAGCATTTT
CASSLGSGSQPQHF
>TRBJ2-2|NA|TRBV27|TRBD1
TGTGCCAGCAGTTTGGGCAGGGGGCTAAGCGGGGAGCTGTTTTTT
CASSLGRGLSGELFF
>TRBJ1-5|NA|TRBV7-8|NA
TGTGCCAGCAGAGTGGACCGCCAGAACAAGCAGCCCCAGCATTTT
CASRVDRQNKQPQHF
>TRBJ2-3|NA|TRBV14|NA
TGTGCCAGCAGCCAAGAACTTACTAGCACAGATACGCAGTATTTT
CASSQELTSTDTQYF
>TRBJ1-5|NA|TRBV19|TRBD1
TGTGCCAGTAGGGCCGGGGCAGGGGGCGATCAGCCCCAGCATTTT
CASRAGAGGDQPQHF
>TRBJ1-6|NA|TRBV14|NA
TGTGCCAGCAGCCTGGCGGGGGGACTTAGTTCACCCCTCCACTTT
CASSLAGGLSSPLHF
>TRBJ2-4|NA|TRBV7-9|NA
TGTGCCAGCAGCTTAATAGTGCTTACCCTTAACATTCAGTACTTC
CASSLIVLTLNIQYF
>TRBJ2-3|NA|TRBV3-1/TRBV3-2|NA
TGTGCCAGCAGCTCCTACGGTCTGGGGGGCCAAGATACGCAGTATTTT
CASSSYGLGGQDTQYF
>TRBJ1-5|many|TRBV7-8|TRBD1
TGTGCCAGCAGCGCAGACAGGGGTGGTCAGCCCCAGCATTTT
CASSADRGGQPQHF
>TRBJ1-4|few|TRBV7-9|TRBD1
TGTGCCAGCAGCCGGACAGGGGGCGACGAAAAACTGTTTTTT
CASSRTGGDEKLFF
>TRBJ1-2|NA|TRBV13|TRBD1
TGTGCCAGCAGCTCGGGCCCGACAGGGGCAACCGATGGCTACACCTTC
CASSSGPTGATDGYTF
>TRBJ2-1|NA|TRBV18|TRBD1
TGTGCCAGCTCACCTACGGGACAGATCTACAATGAGCAGTTCTTC
CASSPTGQIYNEQFF
>TRBJ1-1|NA|TRBV18|TRBD1
TGTGCCAGCTCACCACGCTCGGCGGCAGGGGGTATGAACACTGAAGCTTTCTTT
CASSPRSAAGGMNTEAFF
>TRBJ1-5|many|TRBV11-3|TRBD1
TGTGCCAGCAGCCCCCTCAGGGGGCGCAATCAGCCCCAGCATTTT
CASSPLRGRNQPQHF
>TRBJ2-1|NA|TRBV30|TRBD2
TGTGCCTGGAGCGGGAGGAGGACTGAGCAGTTCTTC
CAWSGRRTEQFF
>TRBJ1-1|few|TRBV9|NA
TGTGCCAGCAGCGCCAGGGACGGGAGGGGAACTGAAGCTTTCTTT
CASSARDGRGTEAFF
>TRBJ1-2|NA|TRBV4-1|NA
TGCGCCAGCAGCCATAGCCGAGGGAGCGACTATGGCTACACCTTC
CASSHSRGSDYGYTF
>TRBJ2-1|NA|TRBV20-1|TRBD2
TGCAGTGCTAGTATCCTAGCGGCTTACAATGAGCAGTTCTTC
CSASILAAYNEQFF
>TRBJ2-5|few|TRBV4-3|TRBD2
TGCGCCAGCAGCCACCGACTAGCGGGAGGGTTCGGGGAGACCCAGTACTTC
CASSHRLAGGFGETQYF
>TRBJ1-1|once|TRBV2|NA
TGTGCCAGCAGCGGACAGATGAACACTGAAGCTTTCTTT
CASSGQMNTEAFF
>TRBJ1-1|NA|TRBV18|NA
TGTGCCAGCTCCGGGAGCCAAAACACTGAAGCTTTCTTT
CASSGSQNTEAFF
>TRBJ1-1|NA|TRBV5-6|NA
TGTGCCAGCAGCCTAAAAGGGGCGGGGGTAGAGCGGAACACTGAAGCTTTCTTT
CASSLKGAGVERNTEAFF
>TRBJ2-3|NA|TRBV7-8|NA
TGTGCCAGCAGCCCGCGGACAGCCCATTCTAGCACAGATACGCAGTATTTT
CASSPRTAHSSTDTQYF
>TRBJ2-2|NA|TRBV5-4|TRBD1
TGTGCCAGCAGCCTTCGGACAGGGAGGAACACCGGGGAGCTGTTTTTT
CASSLRTGRNTGELFF
>TRBJ2-7|NA|TRBV19|NA
TGTGCCAGTAGTATCACCGACAGCTCCTACGAGCAGTACTTC
CASSITDSSYEQYF
>TRBJ1-2|NA|TRBV7-9|TRBD1
TGTGCCAGCAGCTTGGGACAGGGGGCTGGTGGCTACACCTTC
CASSLGQGAGGYTF
>TRBJ2-1|NA|TRBV27|TRBD2
TGTGCCAGCAAGGGGGGCCTTGGACTAGCGGGGACGGGAAATGAGCAGTTCTTC
CASKGGLGLAGTGNEQFF
>TRBJ2-1|NA|TRBV4-3|NA
TGCGCCAGCAGCATGACGGAGGGATACAATGAGCAGTTCTTC
CASSMTEGYNEQFF
>TRBJ2-3|NA|TRBV4-2|NA
TGTGCCAGCAGCCAAGATCTTCTGGCTAGATTGACAGATACGCAGTATTTT
CASSQDLLARLTDTQYF
>TRBJ2-3|NA|TRBV27|TRBD2
TGTGCCAGCAGTTTCACAGCGGGAGTCGGCACAGATACGCAGTATTTT
CASSFTAGVGTDTQYF
>TRBJ2-2|NA|TRBV24-1|NA
TGTGCCACCAGTAGGGGGGCTGTAGACACCGGGGAGCTGTTTTTT
CATSRGAVDTGELFF
>TRBJ1-2|once|TRBV6-2/TRBV6-3|TRBD1
TGTGCCAGCAGTTTCGGGGCGACAGGGGGCATTAGCTACACCTTC
CASSFGATGGISYTF
>TRBJ2-5|NA|TRBV11-3|TRBD1
TGTGCCAGCAGCGCTACAGGGGGGTTAAGAGAGACCCAGTACTTC
CASSATGGLRETQYF
>TRBJ2-2|NA|TRBV9|TRBD2
TGTGCCAGCAGCCAGACCGGGGGGGCGGGGGGCACCGGGGAGCTGTTTTTT
CASSQTGGAGGTGELFF